Following are 9 T cell receptor beta chains from one sample sequenced in a study of cytomegalovirus exposure and HLA in healthy donors. A multiplex PCR was run with 60 Vbeta primers and 13 Jbeta primers. TCRdb keeps only in-frame clones here, not all; method: immunoSEQ multiplex PCR. The table lists some 190,000 clones, 75% to 85% of them singletons. The sequenced sample was PBMCs. The receptor source for this set is a man younger than 35 in good health and CMV-seronegative.

The chain links TRBV5-1 to TRBJ2-1; 7 bases agree with TRBD1. This CDR3 is built from 15 residues. Trimming at V came to 4 bases and at J to 4 bases, leaving 8 bases not matched to a gene. Germline assignment: CDR1 SGHRS and CDR2 YFSETQ. CDR3 DNA sequence: TGCGCCAGCAGCCCGGCCGGGACAGCGTACAATGAGCAGTTCTTC. As protein: CASSPAGTAYNEQFF.

This rearrangement joins TRBV6-4 to TRBJ2-7; 8 bases match TRBD1. The V and J ends lost 2 bases and 6 bases, in that order; junction bases with no gene match: 9. The CDR3 has 15 residues. Germline CDR1 MRHNA, CDR2 SNTAGT. The CDR3 loop reads CASSDRGQGGGEQYF. Written as DNA, the CDR3 is TGTGCCAGCAGTGACCGCGGACAGGGAGGAGGCGAGCAGTACTTC.

The V and J genes are TRBV27 and TRBJ2-7, with 13 bases identical to TRBD2. Germline V gene data show CDR1 as MNHEY and CDR2 as SMNVEV (reference sequence). The CDR3 spans 15 residues. After removal of 7 bases from V and 2 bases from J, the junction contained 5 bases not matched to a gene. The CDR3 protein is CASTLTSGGTYEQYF. The CDR3 DNA follows: TGTGCCAGCACTCTGACTAGCGGGGGGACCTACGAGCAGTACTTC.

The V gene is TRBV9, the J gene TRBJ2-1; D unresolved. Germline V CDR1 and CDR2: SGDLS, YYNGEE. This CDR3 spans 16 amino acids. Trimming pared 0 bases from V and 4 bases from J, leaving 14 bases between. CDR3 bases: TGTGCCAGCAGCGTAGCGAGTAGCTTCTCTTACAATGAGCAGTTCTTC. Its translation: CASSVASSFSYNEQFF.

The chain is built from TRBV28 and TRBJ2-6; no clear D. The CDR3 has 15 amino acids. V dropped 5 bases and J dropped 0 bases, with 8 bases sitting between them. CDR1 and CDR2 (germline): MDHEN, SYDVKM. CDR3 DNA sequence: TGTGCCAGCAGTAAGAGAATCTCTGGGGCCAACGTCCTGACTTTC. Its protein is CASSKRISGANVLTF.

The J gene is TRBJ2-7, the V gene TRBV6-5; TRBD1 matches at 12 bases. V lost 2 bases to trimming and J lost 10 bases; unmatched junction nucleotides: 6. CDR3 length: 14 residues. CDR1 and CDR2 from the germline V gene are MNHEY and SVGAGI. CDR3 loop: CASSYMGQGARQYF. In DNA, the CDR3 is TGTGCCAGCAGTTACATGGGACAGGGGGCGCGACAGTACTTC.

This clone was seen only once. V gene TRBV5-1 combines with J gene TRBJ2-1; TRBD1 aligns across 9 bases. The length of the CDR3 is 14 residues. CDR1 and CDR2 (germline): SGHRS, YFSETQ. V was pared by 7 bases and J by 5 bases, with 7 bases of the junction left unmatched. The CDR3 region is CASSGGTGNNEQFF. The CDR3 bases are TGCGCCAGCTCCGGGGGGACAGGGAACAATGAGCAGTTCTTC. Supplemented by reference TRBV5-1 and TRBJ2-1, the full variable domain reads KAGVTQTPRYLIKTRGQQVTLSCSPISGHRSVSWYQQTPGQGLQFLFEYFSETQRNKGNFPGRFSGRQFSNSRSEMNVSTLELGDSALYLCASSGGTGNNEQFFGPGTRLTVL.

V is TRBV11-2 and J is TRBJ2-7, with TRBD2 identical over 9 bases. V lost 5 bases, J lost 2 bases, and 10 bases stayed unmatched. The CDR3 has 16 residues. The germline gives CDR1 SGHAT, CDR2 FQNNGV. The CDR3 region has the DNA TGTGCCAGCAGCCCCTTCCCTAGCGGGGCCCCCTACGAGCAGTACTTC. Its protein product is CASSPFPSGAPYEQYF.

The V gene is TRBV28, the J gene TRBJ1-5; perhaps TRBD1 as D (6 bases). CDR1 is MDHEN and CDR2 is SYDVKM in the germline V gene. The CDR3 runs to 16 residues. Trimming cost V 6 bases and J 3 bases, with 18 bases left between them. As DNA, the CDR3 is TGTGCCAGCAGCTCCCTGAGTCAGGGACACAATCAGCCCCAGCATTTT. This translates into CASSSLSQGHNQPQHF. Complete variable domain (other parts from reference TRBV28 and TRBJ1-5): DVKVTQSSRYLVKRTGEKVFLECVQDMDHENMFWYRQDPGLGLRLIYFSYDVKMKEKGDIPEGYSVSREKKERFSLILESASTNQTSMYLCASSSLSQGHNQPQHFGDGTRLSIL.